This T cell receptor (beta chain) emerged from a study of T cells in Graves' hyperthyroidism and ophthalmopathy. Study-level results: Separating ophthalmopathy from stable hyperthyroidism was achieved by a 13 V-J model.

The CDR3 loop spans 15 amino acids. The germline V gene encodes CDR1 LNHDA and CDR2 SQIVND (reference sequence). Trimming took off 2 bases at V and 0 bases at J, with 8 bases between the two ends. Amplification of TCR beta CDR3 regions used RNA as the template. The TCR CDR3 first-round RT-PCR relied on the HTBI primer set. MiXCR was run by TCRdb on the multiplex PCR reads, yielding one entry per CDR3 protein. Of 550,000 to 800,000 distinct CDR3 sequences in the sample, roughly 17% were seen once. No ophthalmopathy progression within 18 months constituted stable Graves' hyperthyroidism. This clonotype was picked up a small number of times. Its specificity is unknown.

The clonotype was recovered from a man between 18 and 29 years old with Graves' hyperthyroidism. The chain uses TRBV19 and TRBJ2-1, with D unresolved. Sample: blood. In nucleotides, the CDR3 is TGTGCCAGTAGTATAAGTCCCGTCTCCTACAATGAGCAGTTCTTC. Translated, it gives CASSISPVSYNEQFF.